A selection of T cell receptor beta chains follows, all from one sample in a study of blood T cell repertoires in COVID-19. Using immunoSEQ multiplex PCR, the repertoire was profiled, and TCRdb retains in-frame clones only, with some absent. The data hold about 200,000 clones, with roughly nine tenths observed a single time. The sequenced material came from PBMCs or T cells enriched from blood (not recorded which). The source of these receptors is a woman aged 18-29 years who had recovered from COVID-19. Both conserved end residues are part of each CDR3. A D gene is named only where the DNA matches it firmly. The size of a clone is reported for some rows only, either as once, few or many, or as a class for expanded clones.

D,V,J,size,DNA,CDR3
NA,TRBV2,TRBJ2-1,NA,TGTGCCAGCAGAGACAGGTATGCAAACAATGAGCAGTTCTTC,CASRDRYANNEQFF
NA,TRBV4-1,TRBJ2-7,NA,TGCGCCAGCAGCCAACGATCCGGGACTCCCTCCTACGAGCAGTACTTC,CASSQRSGTPSYEQYF
TRBD1,TRBV7-6,TRBJ1-3,NA,TGTGCCAGCAGCACCCGGACAGGTTACTCTGGAAACACCATATATTTT,CASSTRTGYSGNTIYF
TRBD1,TRBV10-3,TRBJ1-5,once,TGTGCCATCAGTGAGTCGAGGGGACAGGGGGTCGACGGGGATCAGCCCCAGCATTTT,CAISESRGQGVDGDQPQHF
NA,TRBV28,TRBJ1-6,NA,TGTGCCAGCAGTGCTCAATCGGGGTTCTCCTATAATTCACCCCTCCACTTT,CASSAQSGFSYNSPLHF
TRBD1,TRBV10-2,TRBJ2-2,NA,TGCGCCAGCAGTGAGTGGAAACAGGGGGCGCGCACCGGGGAGCTGTTTTTT,CASSEWKQGARTGELFF
NA,TRBV5-1,TRBJ2-1,NA,TGCGCCAGCGGGGAGGGGGACAATGAGCAGTTCTTC,CASGEGDNEQFF
NA,TRBV4-1,TRBJ2-7,NA,TGCGCCAGCAGCCGGGCGGACTCGAACTACGAGCAGTACTTC,CASSRADSNYEQYF
NA,TRBV2,TRBJ2-7,few,TGTGCCAGCAGTGAAGCGCCCACGACACTCCGAACCGCGTACGAGCAGTACTTC,CASSEAPTTLRTAYEQYF
TRBD2,TRBV9,TRBJ2-1,NA,TGTGCCAGCAGCGTTAGCGGGGGGGTTGGGTACAATGAGCAGTTCTTC,CASSVSGGVGYNEQFF
TRBD2,TRBV7-6,TRBJ2-1,once,TGTGCCAGCAGCTTAGATGCGGGGGGCCACAATGAGCAGTTCTTC,CASSLDAGGHNEQFF
NA,TRBV2,TRBJ2-7,once,TGTGCCAGCAAAGTGCCGGATACGGGCCTCGAGGGCGAGCAGTACTTC,CASKVPDTGLEGEQYF
TRBD1,TRBV29-1,TRBJ2-2,NA,TGCAGCGTGGGACAGGGGTTTACCGGGGAGCTGTTTTTT,CSVGQGFTGELFF
TRBD1,TRBV6-5,TRBJ1-6,few,TGTGCCAGCAGTTACAACGGACAGGGGTACGGGTCACCCCTCCACTTT,CASSYNGQGYGSPLHF
NA,TRBV7-9,TRBJ1-1,NA,TGTGCCAGCAGCCAAAATCGGGACATCTACACTGAAGCTTTCTTT,CASSQNRDIYTEAFF
TRBD1,TRBV12-3/TRBV12-4,TRBJ2-1,NA,TGTGCCATAAGGGACAGGACTTACAATGAGCAGTTCTTC,CAIRDRTYNEQFF
TRBD2,TRBV28,TRBJ2-5,NA,TGTGCCAGCAGTTCCCGGGACCGCCGGGGGGGGACCCAGTACTTC,CASSSRDRRGGTQYF
NA,TRBV2,TRBJ1-2,NA,TGTGCCAGTACGGAGCGGGCTCTGTCTAACTATGGCTACACCTTC,CASTERALSNYGYTF
TRBD1,TRBV7-7,TRBJ2-5,NA,TGTGCCAGCAGCTTGGGCTGGTCCGGGACAGGGGAAGAGACCCAGTACTTC,CASSLGWSGTGEETQYF
NA,TRBV9,TRBJ1-2,NA,TGTGCCAGCAGCGTTGCGGTGGTGGACTACACCTTC,CASSVAVVDYTF
TRBD1,TRBV11-1,TRBJ1-5,NA,TGTGCCAGCAGCGCCGGGACAGGGGGCGGCAATCAGCCCCAGCATTTT,CASSAGTGGGNQPQHF
NA,TRBV19,TRBJ2-3,NA,TGTGCCAGTAGTATGGGGCAGGAGTACACAGATACGCAGTATTTT,CASSMGQEYTDTQYF
NA,TRBV7-7,TRBJ1-3,NA,TGTGCCAGCAGCTTAGCCCAAATGGGCGGGGGCCCTTTAAACACCATATATTTT,CASSLAQMGGGPLNTIYF
NA,TRBV18,TRBJ1-1,NA,TGTGCCAGCTCACAGGGTCGACAGTTAACGGAAGTAGGCACTGAAGCTTTCTTT,CASSQGRQLTEVGTEAFF
NA,TRBV5-5,TRBJ1-1,NA,TGTGCCAGCAGTCAGACAGCGAACACTGAAGCTTTCTTT,CASSQTANTEAFF
NA,TRBV12-3/TRBV12-4,TRBJ1-5,NA,TGTGCCAGCAGTTCCAGTTTCAATCAGCCCCAGCATTTT,CASSSSFNQPQHF
NA,TRBV28,TRBJ1-5,once,TGTGCCAGCAGGGAGAAGGCCCAGCCCCAGCATTTT,CASREKAQPQHF
TRBD2,TRBV6-5,TRBJ2-1,NA,TGTGCCAGCATACGAGGGGAGGGCTACAATGAGCAGTTCTTC,CASIRGEGYNEQFF
NA,TRBV7-9,TRBJ1-3,many,TGTGCCAGCAGCTTAGGTGGCGGAAACACCATATATTTT,CASSLGGGNTIYF
TRBD2,TRBV3-1/TRBV3-2,TRBJ2-2,NA,TGTGCCAGCAGCGAAGACGGACTAGCGGGCACCGGGGAGCTGTTTTTT,CASSEDGLAGTGELFF
NA,TRBV5-4,TRBJ1-1,NA,TGTGCCAGCAGCTTTCAGAACACTGAAGCTTTCTTT,CASSFQNTEAFF
NA,TRBV10-3,TRBJ2-7,NA,TGTGCCATCAGTGCGAAAGGGGTAAAGGGCTACGAGCAGTACTTC,CAISAKGVKGYEQYF
TRBD2,TRBV27,TRBJ2-7,NA,TGTGCCAGCAGTTTAGGCGGGGGAAAATACGAGCAGTACTTC,CASSLGGGKYEQYF
NA,TRBV4-2,TRBJ2-7,NA,TGTGCCAGCAGCCAAGTTCCCCCGGACACGGAGGGTTACGAGCAGTACTTC,CASSQVPPDTEGYEQYF
TRBD1,TRBV20-1,TRBJ2-3,NA,TGCAGTGCTCGGACAGGGACGCAGTATTTT,CSARTGTQYF
TRBD1,TRBV11-2,TRBJ1-3,NA,TGTGCCAGCAGCCCGTTTGGGGACAGCCTCCTTGGAAACACCATATATTTT,CASSPFGDSLLGNTIYF
NA,TRBV11-1,TRBJ2-1,NA,TGTGCCAGCAGCCCGGTCGCTAGCAGACGCAATGAGCAGTTCTTC,CASSPVASRRNEQFF
TRBD1,TRBV10-3,TRBJ1-2,NA,TGTGCCATCAGTGAGGCCCAGGGACAGAGGAACTATGGCTACACCTTC,CAISEAQGQRNYGYTF
NA,TRBV13,TRBJ2-6,NA,TGTGCCAGCAGCGTACAGGGTCTGGCTGGGGCCAACGTCCTGACTTTC,CASSVQGLAGANVLTF
NA,TRBV7-9,TRBJ1-2,NA,TGTGCCAGTCTCCCCCCCTTACAAAATACTAACTATGGCTACACCTTC,CASLPPLQNTNYGYTF
TRBD1,TRBV28,TRBJ1-4,few,TGTGCCACCCATGGTGACAGGGGGTTTGCAACTAATGAAAAACTGTTTTTT,CATHGDRGFATNEKLFF
NA,TRBV7-9,TRBJ1-5,NA,TGTGCCAGCAGCTTTCAAAATCAGCCCCAGCATTTT,CASSFQNQPQHF